This T cell receptor beta chain was documented in a study of Graves' ophthalmopathy and Graves' hyperthyroidism. RNA transcripts were the source from which TCR beta CDR3 regions were amplified. Second-round multiplex PCR came after a first-round RT-PCR that employed HTBI primers. TCRdb independently ran MiXCR on the multiplex PCR reads; one entry per CDR3 protein. The sample gives 300,000 to 400,000 distinct CDR3 sequences, under 20% of which show up once; over 9% is in the top ten. V lost 1 base to trimming and J lost 5 bases; unmatched junction nucleotides: 5. CDR1 and CDR2 (germline): SGHDN, FVKESK. The CDR3 length is 15 residues. Someone took the PBMCs out of 9.5 to 10 ml of fresh peripheral blood. On this clonotype: What it binds is not known.

Findings of the study overall: A classifier, a 13-signature model, separated ophthalmopathy from stable hyperthyroidism with nearly 90% sensitivity and about 82% specificity. Prediction of ophthalmopathy progression reached 70.59% sensitivity and about 72% specificity. Blood samples also showed most expanded thyroid clonotypes exceeding 0.001 frequency.

Sample: peripheral blood. The rearrangement uses TRBV14 and TRBJ2-5; TRBD1 matches 9 bases. The TCR sequence derives from an adult man with Graves' ophthalmopathy. The CDR3, as DNA: TGTGCCAGCAGCCAAGGGGGGACAGGGATGGAGACCCAGTACTTC. Its protein is CASSQGGTGMETQYF.